This is a list of T cell receptor beta chains from one sample in a study of CD8+CD57+ T cells in acquired aplastic anemia. TCRdb re-analysed the reads in MiXCR, keeping a single row per CDR3 protein. The repertoire holds 150,000 to 200,000 distinct CDR3 sequences, with around 45% as singletons. The material sequenced was sorted CD4+, CD8+, or CD8+CD57+ T cells (not recorded which) from PBMCs. The receptors were sampled from a human donor in good health. Each CDR3 is given with its conserved first and last residue. D genes are given only for firm matches. For some rows the clone size is stated as once, few or many, or as a class when expanded; others skip it.

TRBV24-1	NA	NA	TRBJ1-1	CATSVGLGTEAFF	TGTGCCACCAGTGTAGGGTTAGGGACTGAAGCTTTCTTT
TRBV19	NA	TRBD1	TRBJ1-2	CASSTTGTGGDGYTF	TGTGCCAGTAGTACGACCGGGACAGGGGGCGATGGCTACACCTTC
TRBV28	few	TRBD1	TRBJ2-7	CASSLIRGTASSYEQYF	TGTGCCAGCAGTTTGATTAGAGGGACAGCTAGCTCCTACGAGCAGTACTTC
TRBV5-6	many	NA	TRBJ2-7	CASNLGTPRTSYEQYF	TGTGCCAGCAACTTAGGGACACCGAGAACCTCCTACGAGCAGTACTTC
TRBV5-4	few	NA	TRBJ2-1	CASSLTGFPYNEQFF	TGTGCCAGCAGCCTTACAGGGTTCCCCTACAATGAGCAGTTCTTC
TRBV2	many	NA	TRBJ1-6	CASSVHSLPLHF	TGTGCCAGCAGTGTCCATTCTCTTCCCCTCCACTTT
TRBV5-1	many	NA	TRBJ2-1	CASSSIASVYNEQFF	TGCGCCAGCAGCTCGATCGCTAGCGTATACAATGAGCAGTTCTTC
TRBV27	NA	NA	TRBJ1-6	CASSFRTSSYNSPLHF	TGTGCCAGCAGTTTCAGGACAAGCTCCTATAATTCACCCCTCCACTTT
TRBV7-2	many	TRBD2	TRBJ2-2	CASSLALAGASNTGELFF	TGTGCCAGCAGCTTAGCGCTAGCGGGAGCCTCGAACACCGGGGAGCTGTTTTTT
TRBV2	NA	TRBD2	TRBJ2-1	CASSWDSGNEQFF	TGTGCCAGCTCCTGGGATAGCGGGAATGAGCAGTTCTTC
TRBV12-5	few	NA	TRBJ1-1	CASDTDTGFTEAFF	TGTGCTAGTGACACGGACACGGGGTTCACTGAAGCTTTCTTT
TRBV3-1	few	NA	TRBJ1-3	CASSPAGQFSGNTIYF	TGTGCCAGCAGCCCAGCGGGGCAGTTCTCTGGAAACACCATATATTTT
TRBV9	many	TRBD1	TRBJ1-1	CASSGQGVEAFF	TGTGCCAGCAGCGGACAGGGTGTCGAAGCTTTCTTT
TRBV7-2	NA	NA	TRBJ1-5	CASSKGVGNQPQHF	TGTGCCAGCAGCAAGGGAGTAGGCAATCAGCCCCAGCATTTT
TRBV6-4	few	TRBD2	TRBJ2-3	CASSGGGATDTQYF	TGTGCCAGCAGTGGCGGGGGGGCCACAGATACGCAGTATTTT
TRBV28	NA	NA	TRBJ1-1	CASSAPGRMNTDAFF	TGTGCCAGCAGCGCCCCGGGACGGATGAACACTGACGCTTTCTTT
TRBV24-1	NA	NA	TRBJ1-2	CATSEGGNYGYTF	TGTGCCACCAGTGAGGGCGGGAACTATGGCTACACCTTC
TRBV5-1	NA	NA	TRBJ2-1	CASSLDGPIGYNEQFF	TGCGCCAGCAGCTTGGATGGGCCTATAGGATACAATGAGCAGTTCTTC
TRBV7-2	few	NA	TRBJ1-2	CASSSDTSYGYTF	TGTGCCAGCAGCTCTGATACGAGCTATGGCTACACCTTC
TRBV10-3	few	NA	TRBJ2-1	CAISQDRSSYNEQFF	TGTGCCATCAGCCAGGACAGAAGTTCCTACAATGAGCAGTTCTTC
TRBV6-5	many	NA	TRBJ2-7	CASSYGQTYEQYF	TGTGCCAGCAGTTACGGACAAACCTACGAGCAGTACTTC
TRBV28	NA	NA	TRBJ1-5	CASRARGNQPQHF	TGTGCCAGCAGAGCTCGCGGCAATCAGCCCCAGCATTTT
TRBV9	NA	TRBD2	TRBJ2-7	CASSAGRLAGEQYF	TGTGCCAGCAGCGCAGGCCGACTAGCGGGCGAGCAGTACTTC
TRBV7-2	NA	TRBD1	TRBJ1-2	CASSRDRGLDYGYTF	TGTGCCAGCAGCCGGGACAGGGGGCTCGACTATGGCTACACCTTC
TRBV6-5	NA	TRBD2	TRBJ2-1	CASSYGLAGGEQFF	TGTGCCAGCAGTTACGGACTAGCGGGAGGGGAGCAGTTCTTC
TRBV10-3	NA	TRBD1	TRBJ2-2	CAIRGTGNTGELFF	TGTGCCATCAGGGGGACAGGTAACACCGGGGAGCTGTTTTTT
TRBV12-3/TRBV12-4	many	NA	TRBJ2-5	CASSLDPGETQYF	TGTGCCAGCAGTTTAGACCCAGGGGAGACCCAGTACTTC
TRBV10-2	NA	TRBD2	TRBJ2-7	CASGGEGSYEQYF	TGCGCCAGCGGGGGGGAGGGGTCCTACGAGCAGTACTTC
TRBV28	NA	NA	TRBJ1-3	CASISRESSGNTIYF	TGTGCCAGCATATCGCGAGAGAGCTCTGGAAACACCATATATTTT
TRBV29-1	NA	NA	TRBJ2-5	CSITTRSKETQYF	TGCAGCATAACGACAAGGTCCAAAGAGACCCAGTACTTC
TRBV24-1	NA	TRBD1	TRBJ1-5	CATSDGQGSAQPQHF	TGTGCCACCAGTGACGGACAGGGGAGTGCTCAGCCCCAGCATTTT
TRBV6-5	few	TRBD1	TRBJ1-1	CASSYSGWTGGTEAFF	TGTGCCAGCAGTTACTCTGGGTGGACAGGGGGCACTGAAGCTTTCTTT
TRBV11-2	many	NA	TRBJ2-5	CASSPEGQFKETQYF	TGTGCCAGCAGCCCAGAAGGACAGTTCAAAGAGACCCAGTACTTC
TRBV25-1	many	NA	TRBJ2-3	CASSDPSTDTQYF	TGTGCCAGCAGTGACCCGAGCACAGATACGCAGTATTTT
TRBV10-1	many	NA	TRBJ2-7	CASSEREGEPRYEQYF	TGCGCCAGCAGTGAACGTGAGGGCGAACCTCGCTACGAGCAGTACTTC
TRBV15	few	NA	TRBJ2-1	CATSRDRTGDVNLFF	TGTGCCACCAGCAGAGATAGGACGGGAGATGTGAATTTGTTCTTC
TRBV2	few	NA	TRBJ2-7	CASRVASYEQYF	TGTGCCAGCAGGGTAGCGAGCTACGAGCAGTACTTC
TRBV6-1	many	NA	TRBJ1-4	CASSLTQGWANEKLFF	TGTGCCAGCAGCCTAACACAGGGATGGGCTAATGAAAAACTGTTTTTT
TRBV20-1	many	TRBD1	TRBJ1-1	CSALDRGRDTEAFF	TGCAGTGCTCTTGACAGGGGGAGGGACACTGAAGCTTTCTTT
TRBV20-1	many	NA	TRBJ2-1	CSAYTGTYYNEQFF	TGCAGTGCTTACACCGGGACATACTACAATGAGCAGTTCTTC
TRBV20-1	NA	TRBD2	TRBJ2-1	CSAASLAGASYNEQFF	TGCAGTGCTGCAAGCCTAGCGGGGGCCTCCTACAATGAGCAGTTCTTC
TRBV20-1	NA	NA	TRBJ1-1	CSANPVNTEAFF	TGCAGTGCTAATCCCGTGAACACTGAAGCTTTCTTT
TRBV19	NA	NA	TRBJ1-2	CASSWPANYGYTF	TGTGCCAGTAGTTGGCCTGCGAACTATGGCTACACCTTC
TRBV6-1	many	TRBD1	TRBJ2-7	CASRPSRSPQGAWEQYF	TGTGCCAGCAGACCCTCTCGGAGTCCCCAGGGGGCTTGGGAGCAGTACTTC
TRBV2	NA	NA	TRBJ2-2	CARVSRANTGELFF	TGTGCTAGAGTATCGCGGGCGAACACCGGGGAGCTGTTTTTT
TRBV15	many	NA	TRBJ1-1	CATSIGVSGEAFF	TGTGCCACCAGCATCGGGGTGTCGGGTGAAGCTTTCTTT
TRBV6-5	many	NA	TRBJ1-2	CASSYGGQPNYGYTF	TGTGCCAGCAGTTACGGCGGTCAACCTAACTATGGCTACACCTTC
TRBV5-8	few	NA	TRBJ1-2	CASSGTGPYGYTF	TGTGCCAGCAGCGGAACAGGTCCCTATGGCTACACCTTC
TRBV4-2	many	NA	TRBJ2-1	CASSQAGDEQFF	TGTGCCAGCAGCCAGGCCGGGGATGAGCAGTTCTTC
TRBV20-1	many	TRBD1	TRBJ1-2	CSASERQGGPNYGYTF	TGCAGTGCTAGTGAAAGACAGGGCGGACCTAACTATGGCTACACCTTC
TRBV5-1	NA	NA	TRBJ2-2	CASSSRRAHTGELFF	TGCGCCAGCAGCAGCCGCAGGGCTCACACCGGGGAGCTGTTTTTT
TRBV7-8	NA	NA	TRBJ2-7	CASSSRLGEQYF	TGTGCCAGCAGCTCGCGGTTGGGCGAGCAGTACTTC
TRBV7-2	many	NA	TRBJ2-7	CASSLGPPIENEQYF	TGTGCCAGCAGCTTAGGCCCACCCATCGAGAACGAGCAGTACTTC
TRBV3-1	few	TRBD1	TRBJ2-7	CASSQDPGTVYEQYF	TGTGCCAGCAGCCAAGATCCTGGGACAGTCTACGAGCAGTACTTC
TRBV6-5	few	TRBD1	TRBJ1-5	CASSYPRQGKYSNQPQHF	TGTGCCAGCAGTTACCCCAGACAGGGAAAATATAGCAATCAGCCCCAGCATTTT